The 21 T cell receptor beta chains presented below share a single source sample, sequenced in a study of blood T cell repertoires in COVID-19. The method was immunoSEQ multiplex PCR; TCRdb's version includes in-frame clones alone and lacks a portion of them. Here the sample spans 250,000 to 350,000 clones, approximately 84% being singletons. What was sequenced was peripheral blood. These receptors originate from a human donor with COVID-19, enrolled during active disease. The donor label of this sample is uncertain.

The rearrangement joins TRBV10-3 to TRBJ1-1, with 7 bases fitting TRBD1. CDR1 is ENHRY, CDR2 SYGVKD, per germline. The V gene end was trimmed by 0 bases and the J gene end by 5 bases; junction bases not matched to a gene: 6. The CDR3 loop spans 15 amino acids. CDR3 in amino acids: CAISESKNRGTEAFF. DNA of the CDR3: TGTGCCATCAGTGAGTCGAAGAACAGGGGAACTGAAGCTTTCTTT.

The chain is built from TRBV27 and TRBJ2-7, with 9 bases lining up with TRBD2. The J segment lost 4 bases and the V segment lost 2 bases, leaving 9 bases of the junction unmatched. Germline values: CDR1 MNHEY, CDR2 SMNVEV (reference sequence). The CDR3 sequence is 16 residues long. CDR3 nucleotides: TGTGCCAGCAGTTTACCCCGGGGTAGCGGGAGTTACGAGCAGTACTTC. Protein product: CASSLPRGSGSYEQYF.

The J gene is TRBJ2-3, the V gene TRBV28; 9 bases are shared with TRBD1. CDR3 length: 15 residues. V shed 5 bases, J shed 5 bases, and the junction held 8 bases outside the gene matches. Germline loops: CDR1 MDHEN, CDR2 SYDVKM. The chain's CDR3 is CASSTLGQGIDTQYF. The CDR3 nucleotides are TGTGCCAGCAGTACCCTGGGACAGGGAATAGATACGCAGTATTTT.

This chain joins TRBV18 and TRBJ2-4, with D perhaps TRBD1 (6 bases). The CDR3 is made up of 15 amino acids. Germline assignment: CDR1 KGHSH and CDR2 LQKENI. The ends were cut back, 3 bases at V and 3 bases at J, with 12 bases in the middle. This CDR3 is CASSPTGFDKNIQYF. The CDR3 bases are TGTGCCAGCTCACCCACAGGGTTCGACAAAAACATTCAGTACTTC.

CDR3: CATSDYGAIYTF. CDR3 in DNA: TGTGCCACCAGTGATTATGGGGCCATCTACACCTTC. This chain links TRBV24-1 with TRBJ1-2, with a possible D match to TRBD1 (5 bases). The CDR3 length is 12 residues. With 2 bases removed from V and 10 bases from J, the gap between germline ends came to 10 bases. CDR1 and CDR2 (germline): KGHDR, SFDVKD.

The rearrangement joins TRBV11-3 to TRBJ1-2, with TRBD1 as a possible D gene (5 bases). Trimming stripped 4 bases from V and 5 bases from J, with 17 bases between. Germline-derived CDR1 and CDR2 are SGHNT and YENEEA. The CDR3 consists of 15 residues. The CDR3 DNA sequence: TGTGCCAGCAGCTGGGGTTTGGGGGGTGAGTATGGCTACACCTTC. Its translation: CASSWGLGGEYGYTF. Filled out from reference TRBV11-3 and TRBJ1-2, the complete variable domain reads EAGVVQSPRYKIIEKKQPVAFWCNPISGHNTLYWYLQNLGQGPELLIRYENEEAVDDSQLPKDRFSAERLKGVDSTLKIQPAELGDSAVYLCASSWGLGGEYGYTFGSGTRLTVV.

V gene TRBV9 combines with J gene TRBJ2-5; 7 bases match TRBD2. The germline CDR1 and CDR2 sequences are SGDLS and YYNGEE. J lost 2 bases, V lost 4 bases, and 8 bases had no gene match. The CDR3 loop spans 15 amino acids. DNA for the CDR3: TGTGCCAGCAGCTTCCGGCGGGAGTGGCAAGAGACCCAGTACTTC. Its protein is CASSFRREWQETQYF.

This clone has at least ten counts. The chain uses TRBV30 and TRBJ1-1; 7 bases align to TRBD1. This CDR3 has 15 residues. CDR1 is GTSNPN and CDR2 is SVGIG in the germline V gene (reference sequence). V was pared by 3 bases and J by 3 bases, with 10 bases of the junction left unmatched. CDR3 amino acids: CAWRNRGGIYTEAFF. The CDR3 coding sequence is TGTGCCTGGAGAAACAGGGGAGGAATATACACTGAAGCTTTCTTT.

V usage is TRBV6-5 and J usage is TRBJ1-3; unclear D gene. The ends were cut back, 8 bases at V and 0 bases at J, with 11 bases in the middle. This CDR3 has 14 amino acids. Germline V gives CDR1 MNHEY, CDR2 SVGAGI. The CDR3 here is CASFRRDSGNTIYF. The CDR3 region has the DNA TGTGCCAGCTTCAGACGGGACTCTGGAAACACCATATATTTT.

The chain links TRBV12-5 to TRBJ1-1; 9 nucleotides line up with TRBD1. Germline lookup yields CDR1 LGHNT and CDR2 FRNRAP. CDR3 length: 17 amino acids. The ends lost 1 base at V and 4 bases at J; junction bases unmatched: 10. The CDR3 DNA is TGTGCTAGTGGTTTGGGAACAACCGGACAGGGGACCACTGAAGCTTTCTTT. This codes for CASGLGTTGQGTTEAFF.

The count of this clone is one. This chain's CDR3 is CASAGAAKNQNTQYF. The CDR3 nucleotides read TGTGCCAGCGCTGGGGCAGCCAAAAATCAGAATACGCAGTATTTT. This sequence joins TRBV28 and TRBJ2-3; a weak D match, TRBD1 (5 bases). This CDR3 has 15 amino acids. In germline, CDR1 is MDHEN, CDR2 SYDVKM. The V gene lost 8 bases and the J gene lost 7 bases, with 22 bases spanning the gap.

This chain connects TRBV18 to TRBJ2-3, with D perhaps matching TRBD2 (5 bases). CDR1 and CDR2 from the germline V gene are KGHSH and LQKENI. This CDR3 is 13 amino acids long. V gave up 1 base and J gave up 7 bases, with 9 bases separating them. For the CDR3, the DNA is TGTGCCAGCTCACCACAGGGAGCGAATACGCAGTATTTT. Amino acids: CASSPQGANTQYF.

This sequence joins TRBV3-1 (or the pseudogene TRBV3-2) and TRBJ2-5; 11 bases map to TRBD1. The J segment lost 5 bases and the V segment lost 0 bases, leaving 8 bases of the junction unmatched. From germline, CDR1 is LGHDT and CDR2 YNNKEL (reference sequence). CDR3 size: 17 residues. CDR3 nucleotide sequence: TGTGCCAGCAGCCAAGACCGTTGGACAGGGGGCTACGAGACCCAGTACTTC. Its protein product is CASSQDRWTGGYETQYF.

This clone appeared a few times. V and J are TRBV5-1 and TRBJ2-2, with D possibly being TRBD1 (6 bases). CDR1 is SGHRS, CDR2 YFSETQ, per germline. The CDR3 is 15 residues long. Trimming cost V 0 bases and J 5 bases, with 11 bases left between them. The CDR3 sequence: CASSLARGRTGELFF. CDR3 bases: TGCGCCAGCAGCTTGGCCAGGGGCCGAACCGGGGAGCTGTTTTTT.

The rearrangement uses TRBV10-3 and TRBJ2-3, with D maybe TRBD1 (6 bases). Germline CDR1 is ENHRY and CDR2 is SYGVKD. The CDR3 runs 14 residues. V was cut by 11 bases and J by 0 bases, with 15 bases left in between. CDR3 loop: CASTTGVSTDTQYF. Here the CDR3 DNA reads TGTGCCTCAACGACAGGAGTCAGCACAGATACGCAGTATTTT.

The V and J genes are TRBV25-1 and TRBJ1-3; no reliable D call. Trimming shortened V by 5 bases and J by 4 bases, and 15 bases separated the two germline ends. The CDR3 is 15 amino acids. The germline CDR1 and CDR2 sequences are MGHDK and SYGVNS. The CDR3 reads CASSNDGSAGNTIYF. The CDR3 coding sequence is TGTGCCAGCAGTAACGACGGCAGCGCGGGAAACACCATATATTTT. The complete variable domain, with remaining parts taken from reference TRBV25-1 and TRBJ1-3, reads EADIYQTPRYLVIGTGKKITLECSQTMGHDKMYWYQQDPGMELHLIHYSYGVNSTEKGDLSSESTVSRIRTEHFPLTLESARPSHTSQYLCASSNDGSAGNTIYFGEGSWLTVV.

This chain uses TRBV3-1 (or the pseudogene TRBV3-2) with TRBJ2-5; 7 bases agree with TRBD1. Per germline, CDR1 LGHDT and CDR2 YNNKEL (reference sequence). Germline trimming cut 0 bases from V and 3 bases from J; bases unmatched to any gene: 7. CDR3 length: 16 residues. CDR3 sequence: CASSQDPGTVEETQYF. DNA of the CDR3: TGTGCCAGCAGCCAAGACCCCGGGACAGTAGAAGAGACCCAGTACTTC.

The chain links TRBV4-1 to TRBJ1-2; no definite D call. The CDR3 is 14 residues long. Germline-derived CDR1 and CDR2 are MGHRA and YSYEKL. V shed 4 bases and J shed 6 bases, with 15 bases lying between them. The CDR3 loop is CASSPPGREDGYTF. The CDR3 nucleotides are TGCGCCAGCAGCCCGCCCGGGAGGGAGGATGGCTACACCTTC.

The chain uses TRBV2 and TRBJ1-4; TRBD1 agrees at 7 bases. This CDR3 region has 15 residues. The germline CDR1 and CDR2 sequences are SNHLY and FYNNEI. J gave up 4 bases and V 7 bases, and 9 bases lay outside the gene matches. The CDR3 region is CASNPWTGVNEKLFF. The CDR3 coding sequence is TGTGCCAGCAACCCATGGACAGGAGTTAATGAAAAACTGTTTTTT.

V gene TRBV7-2 combines with J gene TRBJ2-7; no clear D gene. Germline loops: CDR1 SGHTA, CDR2 FQGNSA. Trimming removed 7 bases from V and 0 bases from J, with 13 bases in between. The CDR3 runs to 14 residues. The CDR3 DNA is TGTGCCAGCACCTATGCCGGGTCCTCCTACGAGCAGTACTTC. This translates into CASTYAGSSYEQYF.

This rearrangement joins TRBV10-3 to TRBJ2-4, with a weak D call TRBD1 (5 bases). The CDR3 is made up of 13 amino acids. Trimming stripped 7 bases from V and 11 bases from J, with 18 bases between. CDR1 is ENHRY and CDR2 is SYGVKD in the germline V gene. The CDR3 reads CAIKKQGLSVQYF. In DNA form, the CDR3 reads TGTGCCATCAAAAAGCAGGGTCTCAGTGTTCAGTACTTC.